This T cell receptor beta chain was profiled in a study of blood T cell repertoires in COVID-19. The overall study: COVID-19 samples from acute and convalescent phases originated in the United States, Italy and Spain. T cells, B-cell-depleted T cells, or PBMCs supplied cDNA or gDNA.

Patients in Seattle were enrolled during active infection, then followed longitudinally. In the source study's methods: Amplifying reference gene primers gave estimates of nucleated cell counts. TCRdb's table, derived via immunoSEQ multiplex PCR, lists solely in-frame clones and lacks some. V and J calls and clone size are given by that table; D and trimming were obtained from the DNA. The sample lists some 90,000 clones; roughly 89% were seen once. Specimen: peripheral blood. The receptor comes from a woman in her fifties or sixties with COVID-19, enrolled during active disease.

CDR3 coding DNA: TGTGCCAGCAGATTGGTTGGACAGGGGAAAAATGAAAAACTGTTTTTT. Its translation is CASRLVGQGKNEKLFF. The genes are TRBV27 and TRBJ1-4, with 9 bases aligning to TRBD1. V gave up 6 bases and J gave up 5 bases; unmatched junction bases: 10. CDR3 length equals 16 residues. Germline lookup yields CDR1 MNHEY and CDR2 SMNVEV (reference sequence).